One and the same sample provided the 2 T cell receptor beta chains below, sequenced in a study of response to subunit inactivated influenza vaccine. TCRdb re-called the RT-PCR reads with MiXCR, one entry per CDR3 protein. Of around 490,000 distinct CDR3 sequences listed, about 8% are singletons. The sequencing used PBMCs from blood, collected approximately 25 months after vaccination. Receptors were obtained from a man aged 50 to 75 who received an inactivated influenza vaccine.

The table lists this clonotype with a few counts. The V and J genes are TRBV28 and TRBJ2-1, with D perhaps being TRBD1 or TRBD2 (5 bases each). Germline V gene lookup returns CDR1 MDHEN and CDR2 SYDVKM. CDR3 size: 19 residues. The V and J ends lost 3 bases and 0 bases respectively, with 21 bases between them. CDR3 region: CASSFYSPSSRGSYNEQFF. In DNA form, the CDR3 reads TGTGCCAGCAGTTTTTATTCCCCCTCCTCGAGGGGCTCCTACAATGAGCAGTTCTTC. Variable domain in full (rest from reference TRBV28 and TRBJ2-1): DVKVTQSSRYLVKRTGEKVFLECVQDMDHENMFWYRQDPGLGLRLIYFSYDVKMKEKGDIPEGYSVSREKKERFSLILESASTNQTSMYLCASSFYSPSSRGSYNEQFFGPGTRLTVL.

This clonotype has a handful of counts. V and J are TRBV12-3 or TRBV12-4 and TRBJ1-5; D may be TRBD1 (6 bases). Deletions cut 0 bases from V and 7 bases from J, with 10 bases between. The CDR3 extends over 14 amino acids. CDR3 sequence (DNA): TGTGCCAGCAGTTTAGCGGTCAGGGGCCAGCCCCAGCATTTT. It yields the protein CASSLAVRGQPQHF.